The rows below give T cell receptor beta chains drawn from one sample of a study of blood T cell repertoires in COVID-19. TCRdb's copy holds only in-frame clones and misses some; the assay was immunoSEQ multiplex PCR. The table has approximately 290,000 clones, approximately 86% seen once. The specimen sequenced was peripheral blood. The receptors here all came from a man between 18 and 35 years old with active or convalescent COVID-19. Both conserved end residues are part of each CDR3. The D gene is left open where the match is weak. Size values are once, few and many counts, or a class for expanded clones, and some rows have none.

J gene: TRBJ1-2; clone size: once; D gene: .; V gene: TRBV6-1; CDR3 DNA: TGTGCCAGCAGTGAATTGACGGGCTATGGCTACACCTTC; CDR3 protein: CASSELTGYGYTF
J gene: TRBJ2-7; clone size: once; D gene: .; V gene: TRBV5-8; CDR3 DNA: TGTGCCAGCAGCTTGGGCGGGCAAACCTACGAGCAGTACTTC; CDR3 protein: CASSLGGQTYEQYF
J gene: TRBJ2-1; clone size: .; D gene: TRBD2; V gene: TRBV4-1; CDR3 DNA: TGCGCCAGCAGCCCCGGATCCTTCAGCGGGAGCTACAATGAGCAGTTCTTC; CDR3 protein: CASSPGSFSGSYNEQFF
J gene: TRBJ2-7; clone size: .; D gene: TRBD1; V gene: TRBV6-2/TRBV6-3; CDR3 DNA: TGTGCCAGCAGCCAACACCGGACAGGCCCTCTTGTTGAGCAGTACTTC; CDR3 protein: CASSQHRTGPLVEQYF
J gene: TRBJ2-5; clone size: .; D gene: TRBD2; V gene: TRBV5-1; CDR3 DNA: TGCGCCAGCAGCCCAGCGGGGAGCCAGGAGACCCAGTACTTC; CDR3 protein: CASSPAGSQETQYF
J gene: TRBJ1-2; clone size: .; D gene: .; V gene: TRBV4-1; CDR3 DNA: TGCGCCAGCAGCCAAGACAGACGTCCCGCGGACACCTTC; CDR3 protein: CASSQDRRPADTF
J gene: TRBJ1-3; clone size: .; D gene: .; V gene: TRBV4-1; CDR3 DNA: TGCGCCAGCAGCCAAGAGTCGAACACCATATATTTT; CDR3 protein: CASSQESNTIYF
J gene: TRBJ2-1; clone size: .; D gene: TRBD1; V gene: TRBV27; CDR3 DNA: TGTGCCAGCAGTTTTCACAGGGGCTCCTACAATGAGCAGTTCTTC; CDR3 protein: CASSFHRGSYNEQFF
J gene: TRBJ2-5; clone size: few; D gene: .; V gene: TRBV29-1; CDR3 DNA: TGCAGCGTTGACAACGAGGAGGAGACCCAGTACTTC; CDR3 protein: CSVDNEEETQYF
J gene: TRBJ1-2; clone size: .; D gene: .; V gene: TRBV7-2; CDR3 DNA: TGTGCCAGCAGCTTAGTGGGGGCGCAAGGCTACACCTTC; CDR3 protein: CASSLVGAQGYTF
J gene: TRBJ2-7; clone size: once; D gene: .; V gene: TRBV4-1; CDR3 DNA: TGCGCCAGCAGCCAAGACGGGGGCGAGCAGTACTTC; CDR3 protein: CASSQDGGEQYF
J gene: TRBJ2-7; clone size: .; D gene: TRBD1; V gene: TRBV4-1; CDR3 DNA: TGCGCCAGCAGCCCACGGACAGGCACCTACGAGCAGTACTTC; CDR3 protein: CASSPRTGTYEQYF
J gene: TRBJ2-5; clone size: .; D gene: .; V gene: TRBV5-4; CDR3 DNA: TGTGCCAGCAGCTTGGTTAGCCAAGAGACCCAGTACTTC; CDR3 protein: CASSLVSQETQYF
J gene: TRBJ1-2; clone size: .; D gene: TRBD1; V gene: TRBV27; CDR3 DNA: TGTGCCAGCAGTTTAGTCAGGGGGAACGGCTACACCTTC; CDR3 protein: CASSLVRGNGYTF
J gene: TRBJ2-7; clone size: .; D gene: TRBD1; V gene: TRBV2; CDR3 DNA: TGTGCCAGCAGTGAACTGAGGGGGCGAGGCGAGCAGTACTTC; CDR3 protein: CASSELRGRGEQYF
J gene: TRBJ1-2; clone size: .; D gene: TRBD1; V gene: TRBV9; CDR3 DNA: TGTGCCAGCAGCGTAGCTCACAGGGGAGATGGCTACACCTTC; CDR3 protein: CASSVAHRGDGYTF
J gene: TRBJ2-2; clone size: .; D gene: TRBD2; V gene: TRBV9; CDR3 DNA: TGTGCCAGCAGTACTAGCGGGGCTGGCACCGGGGAGCTGTTTTTT; CDR3 protein: CASSTSGAGTGELFF
J gene: TRBJ1-1; clone size: .; D gene: TRBD1; V gene: TRBV7-9; CDR3 DNA: TGTGCCAGCAGCCCCTGGGGACAGCAACGTTCGGCTGAAGCTTTCTTT; CDR3 protein: CASSPWGQQRSAEAFF
J gene: TRBJ2-7; clone size: .; D gene: .; V gene: TRBV3-1/TRBV3-2; CDR3 DNA: TGTGCCAGCAGCCGCACTTACGAGCAGTACTTC; CDR3 protein: CASSRTYEQYF
J gene: TRBJ1-5; clone size: .; D gene: .; V gene: TRBV19; CDR3 DNA: TGTGCCAGTACCCCTCCAAGCAGGGTAGGGCAACAGCCCCAGCATTTT; CDR3 protein: CASTPPSRVGQQPQHF
J gene: TRBJ2-7; clone size: .; D gene: TRBD1; V gene: TRBV28; CDR3 DNA: TGTGCCAGCAGTTTTCAGAGGGGGACAGGGCGAACCTACGAGCAGTACTTC; CDR3 protein: CASSFQRGTGRTYEQYF
J gene: TRBJ1-1; clone size: .; D gene: TRBD1; V gene: TRBV4-1; CDR3 DNA: TGCGCCAGCAGCCAAAGACAGGGGGCAAGGACTGAAGCTTTCTTT; CDR3 protein: CASSQRQGARTEAFF
J gene: TRBJ1-1; clone size: .; D gene: .; V gene: TRBV11-3; CDR3 DNA: TGTGCCAGCAGCTTAACCAGGAACACTGAAGCTTTCTTT; CDR3 protein: CASSLTRNTEAFF
J gene: TRBJ2-2; clone size: .; D gene: .; V gene: TRBV6-5; CDR3 DNA: TGTGCCAGCAGTTTTTTTAGCGGAAACACCGGGGAGCTGTTTTTT; CDR3 protein: CASSFFSGNTGELFF
J gene: TRBJ2-1; clone size: .; D gene: .; V gene: TRBV5-1; CDR3 DNA: TGCGCCAGCAGCTTGGTCGGGTTTTCCAATGAGCAGTTCTTC; CDR3 protein: CASSLVGFSNEQFF
J gene: TRBJ1-5; clone size: once; D gene: .; V gene: TRBV15; CDR3 DNA: TGTGCCACCAGCAGAGGCCCGACAGCCAATCAGCCCCAGCATTTT; CDR3 protein: CATSRGPTANQPQHF
J gene: TRBJ1-1; clone size: .; D gene: .; V gene: TRBV18; CDR3 DNA: TGTGCCAGCTCACCACTATCCAGGCTGAACACTGAAGCTTTCTTT; CDR3 protein: CASSPLSRLNTEAFF
J gene: TRBJ2-3; clone size: .; D gene: TRBD2; V gene: TRBV5-4; CDR3 DNA: TGTGCCAGCAGCTTGGCCAAGCGGGGGCGCACAGATACGCAGTATTTT; CDR3 protein: CASSLAKRGRTDTQYF
J gene: TRBJ1-1; clone size: .; D gene: TRBD1; V gene: TRBV5-4; CDR3 DNA: TGTGCCAGCAGCCCCCGGGGACAGGGGACGACTGAAGCTTTCTTT; CDR3 protein: CASSPRGQGTTEAFF
J gene: TRBJ2-6; clone size: .; D gene: .; V gene: TRBV7-6; CDR3 DNA: TGTGCCAGCAGCCCCGGGCTGGGGGCAACAGTCGTCGACTCTGGGGCCAACGTCCTGACTTTC; CDR3 protein: CASSPGLGATVVDSGANVLTF
J gene: TRBJ2-7; clone size: .; D gene: .; V gene: TRBV7-9; CDR3 DNA: TGTGCCAGCAGCTCGCCGGGAACCATATACGAGCAGTACTTC; CDR3 protein: CASSSPGTIYEQYF
J gene: TRBJ1-1; clone size: .; D gene: .; V gene: TRBV11-3; CDR3 DNA: TGTGCCAGCAGCCGACGGGGGAACACTGAAGCTTTCTTT; CDR3 protein: CASSRRGNTEAFF
J gene: TRBJ1-2; clone size: few; D gene: TRBD1; V gene: TRBV5-1; CDR3 DNA: TGCGCCAGCCGCACGTCCGGGACAGGGGGCATTGGCTACACCTTC; CDR3 protein: CASRTSGTGGIGYTF
J gene: TRBJ1-2; clone size: .; D gene: .; V gene: TRBV4-3; CDR3 DNA: TGCGCCAGCAGCCAAGACTCTGGAGGTATCTATGGCTACACCTTC; CDR3 protein: CASSQDSGGIYGYTF
J gene: TRBJ2-1; clone size: .; D gene: .; V gene: TRBV7-9; CDR3 DNA: TGTGCCAGCAGCCTCCCCCCGGAGGGTTTAGGGTATGAGCAGTTCTTC; CDR3 protein: CASSLPPEGLGYEQFF
J gene: TRBJ2-7; clone size: .; D gene: .; V gene: TRBV6-4; CDR3 DNA: TGTGCCAGCAGTGACGCGGGGTCCCTCCAGTACTACTCCATGGGCGAGCAGTACTTC; CDR3 protein: CASSDAGSLQYYSMGEQYF
J gene: TRBJ2-2; clone size: .; D gene: .; V gene: TRBV15; CDR3 DNA: TGTGCCACCAGCACTGAGTTGTGGACCGGGGAGCTGTTTTTT; CDR3 protein: CATSTELWTGELFF
J gene: TRBJ1-3; clone size: .; D gene: .; V gene: TRBV9; CDR3 DNA: TGTGCCAGCAGCGTTGGCGGGCATAGGAGAAACACCATATATTTT; CDR3 protein: CASSVGGHRRNTIYF
J gene: TRBJ2-3; clone size: .; D gene: TRBD2; V gene: TRBV9; CDR3 DNA: TGTGCCAGCAGCGTAGAAGGGGGAGCGGGAGTGACGGATACGCAGTATTTT; CDR3 protein: CASSVEGGAGVTDTQYF
J gene: TRBJ1-4; clone size: .; D gene: .; V gene: TRBV18; CDR3 DNA: TGTGCCAGCTCACGCCGACAGAATGAAAAACTGTTTTTT; CDR3 protein: CASSRRQNEKLFF
J gene: TRBJ2-3; clone size: .; D gene: TRBD1; V gene: TRBV7-2; CDR3 DNA: TGTGCCACGGGACAGTATAGCACAGATACGCAGTATTTT; CDR3 protein: CATGQYSTDTQYF
J gene: TRBJ2-1; clone size: .; D gene: .; V gene: TRBV6-6; CDR3 DNA: TGTGCCAGCACCATAAACCCTGGGAGCTCCTACAATGAGCAGTTCTTC; CDR3 protein: CASTINPGSSYNEQFF
J gene: TRBJ2-1; clone size: .; D gene: .; V gene: TRBV2; CDR3 DNA: TGTGCCAGCAACCCCCGTTCTAGCAGCCTAACCTACAATGAGCAGTTCTTC; CDR3 protein: CASNPRSSSLTYNEQFF
J gene: TRBJ1-2; clone size: .; D gene: TRBD1; V gene: TRBV19; CDR3 DNA: TGTGCCAGTAGTGACAGGGATGGCTATGGCTACACCTTC; CDR3 protein: CASSDRDGYGYTF
J gene: TRBJ2-1; clone size: .; D gene: TRBD1; V gene: TRBV28; CDR3 DNA: TGTGCCAGCAGTCGCCTGCAGGGGGCCTACAATGAGCAGTTCTTC; CDR3 protein: CASSRLQGAYNEQFF
J gene: TRBJ2-1; clone size: once; D gene: TRBD2; V gene: TRBV5-1; CDR3 DNA: TGCGCCAGCAGCTTCGACAAGCCGGGACTAGCGGGCTCTAGCTCCTACAATGAGCAGTTCTTC; CDR3 protein: CASSFDKPGLAGSSSYNEQFF
J gene: TRBJ2-2; clone size: .; D gene: TRBD2; V gene: TRBV5-6; CDR3 DNA: TGTGCCAGCAGCTTGTATTTCGGGGGGGACACCGGGGAGCTGTTTTTT; CDR3 protein: CASSLYFGGDTGELFF
J gene: TRBJ2-6; clone size: many; D gene: .; V gene: TRBV6-2/TRBV6-3; CDR3 DNA: TGTGCCAGCAGCGAAGCGGAGTCTGGGGCCAACGTCCTGACTTTC; CDR3 protein: CASSEAESGANVLTF
J gene: TRBJ2-3; clone size: .; D gene: .; V gene: TRBV9; CDR3 DNA: TGTGCCAGCAGCGCCCTTCTCACAGATACGCAGTATTTT; CDR3 protein: CASSALLTDTQYF
J gene: TRBJ1-5; clone size: .; D gene: TRBD1; V gene: TRBV4-1; CDR3 DNA: TGCGCCAGCAGTCGGATTCCGGGACAGGTCAATAGCAATCAGCCCCAGCATTTT; CDR3 protein: CASSRIPGQVNSNQPQHF
J gene: TRBJ2-7; clone size: .; D gene: TRBD1; V gene: TRBV19; CDR3 DNA: TGTGCCAGTAGTATAGAGGACAGGGGAAGACACGAGCAGTACTTC; CDR3 protein: CASSIEDRGRHEQYF
J gene: TRBJ2-7; clone size: .; D gene: .; V gene: TRBV21-1; CDR3 DNA: TGTGCCCTTGCCCGTGGGACTAATGGGTACCACGAGCAGTACTTC; CDR3 protein: CALARGTNGYHEQYF
J gene: TRBJ2-3; clone size: .; D gene: .; V gene: TRBV7-2; CDR3 DNA: TGTGCCAGCAGCTTAAGCCCACGGGAGTCGGGGGATACGCAGTATTTT; CDR3 protein: CASSLSPRESGDTQYF
J gene: TRBJ2-7; clone size: .; D gene: .; V gene: TRBV6-2/TRBV6-3; CDR3 DNA: TGTGCCAGCAGCCCCGGTTTATACGAGCAGTACTTC; CDR3 protein: CASSPGLYEQYF